The TCR beta chain described here comes from a study of T cell responses to AZD1222 COVID-19 vaccine. Study-wide results and caveats: The study found Spike-specific TCR breadth and depth rose after two AZD1222 doses. CD4 TCRs associated with vaccination spanned spike, dominating at 160-218 and 743-854.

The method was immunoSEQ multiplex PCR; TCRdb's version includes in-frame clones alone and lacks a portion of them. The repertoire includes roughly 180,000 clones, 91% of them detected once, and around 3.7% sits in the top ten. Notes on this clone: Its antigen is not identified.

Trimming stripped 3 bases from V and 3 bases from J, with 14 bases between. The CDR3 contains 15 residues. CDR1 SNHLY and CDR2 FYNNEI come from the germline V gene. The V call is TRBV2, the J call TRBJ2-5, with D possibly matching TRBD1 (6 bases). Sequencing was performed on peripheral blood, taken 28 days after the second AZD1222 dose. The receptor was isolated from an adult who received the AZD1222 COVID-19 vaccine. The CDR3 loop reads CASSDRTVVKETQYF. The CDR3 DNA reads TGTGCCAGCAGTGACCGGACAGTCGTAAAAGAGACCCAGTACTTC.